Below, one T cell receptor beta chain is given with its context. CDR3 length: 16 amino acids. Trimming stripped 2 bases from V and 2 bases from J, with 10 bases between. The germline gives CDR1 MNHEY, CDR2 SMNVEV (reference sequence). Clones were sequenced by immunoSEQ multiplex PCR, and TCRdb holds only the in-frame ones, with some missing. Found here are under 200,000 clones, around nine tenths of them singletons; the top ten hold 20% to 25%. The sample comes from a study of blood T cell repertoires in COVID-19. Overall study context: Samples representing acute and convalescent COVID-19 were sourced from the United States, Italy and Spain. T cells, B-cell-depleted T cells, or PBMCs provided the cDNA or gDNA that served as material.

J is TRBJ2-6 and V is TRBV27; maybe TRBD1 (5 bases). What was sequenced was peripheral blood. The sequence was collected from a man aged 60 to 69 with active or convalescent COVID-19. CDR3 protein: CASSLVRAPGANVLTF. DNA of the CDR3: TGTGCCAGCAGTTTAGTCAGGGCCCCTGGGGCCAACGTCCTGACTTTC.